Each of the 16 T cell receptor beta chains below was sequenced from the same sample in a study of tumor-infiltrating lymphocytes in primary liver carcinoma. The investigators made TCR beta cDNA from about 500 ng total RNA, using a constant-region primer. It was through three nested multiplex PCR rounds of slightly modified ARM-PCR that TCR beta libraries arose. TRBV1-TRBV30 forward primers paired with a C-beta reverse primer were used in the first two PCR rounds, which ran roughly 10 cycles each. TCRdb re-analysed the multiplex PCR reads in MiXCR, keeping a single row per CDR3 protein. The data hold 95,000 to 150,000 distinct CDR3 sequences, with approximately 70% observed a single time. Without any cell sorting, about 20-31 mg of bulk tissue yielded co-extracted RNA and DNA. Sequenced sample: liver tumor tissue from sampling region 1. As to subset: tumor region T1, superior pole. The receptors were gathered from a woman aged 55-75 years with primary liver carcinoma and hepatitis B virus infection.

This clonotype was counted at least ten times. The genes are TRBV6-5 and TRBJ1-6; D unresolved. Germline lookup yields CDR1 MNHEY and CDR2 SVGAGI. Trimming took off 5 bases at V and 7 bases at J, with 15 bases between the two ends. The CDR3 has 15 residues. The CDR3 region has the DNA TGTGCCAGCAGTGCAAACGAGCCTCGAAATTCACCCCTCCACTTT. Translated, it gives CASSANEPRNSPLHF.

On this clonotype itself: This could be a read error, since a much larger clone is one nucleotide away. The rearrangement uses TRBV29-1 and TRBJ2-1; no reliable D call. The V end was cut by 3 bases, the J end by 1 base, with 7 bases between. The CDR3 sequence is 13 residues long. Germline CDR1 reads SQVTM; CDR2 reads ANQGSEA. CDR3 loop: CSVECSSYNEQFF. The CDR3, as DNA: TGCAGCGTTGAGTGTAGTTCCTACAATGAGCAGTTCTTC.

For this clonotype: One end of the junction does not line up with germline, which may come from a read error. This chain connects TRBV6-6 to TRBJ1-1, with D possibly matching TRBD1 (6 bases). The length of the CDR3 is 17 residues. From germline, CDR1 is MNHNY and CDR2 SVGAGI (reference sequence). The DNA of the CDR3 is TGTGTCAGCAGAATTACAGGGCTCGTAGGTAGGGACACTGATGCTTTCTTT. Residues: CVSRITGLVGRDTDAFF.

Details on this clonotype: At one boundary the junction diverges from the germline segment, which might be a read error. This rearrangement joins TRBV11-2 to TRBJ2-1, with D unresolved. CDR1 SGHAT and CDR2 FQNNGV come from the germline V gene. There are 14 residues in the CDR3. CDR3 coding DNA: TGTGCCAGCAGTCCGGGCTCGAGGTATAGGGAACAGTTCTTT. It is translated as CASSPGSRYREQFF. Full variable domain (remainder filled in from reference TRBV11-2 and TRBJ2-1): EAGVAQSPRYKIIEKRQSVAFWCNPISGHATLYWYQQILGQGPKLLIQFQNNGVVDDSQLPKDRFSAERLKGVDSTLKIQPAKLEDSAVYLCASSPGSRYREQFFGPGTRLTVL.

The chain recombines TRBV6-2 or TRBV6-3 with TRBJ2-2; TRBD1 might be the D (5 bases). CDR3 length equals 18 residues. Deletions cut 0 bases from V and 2 bases from J, with 16 bases between. Germline CDR1 and CDR2: MNHEY and SVGEGT. CDR3 coding DNA: TGTGCCAGCAGTTACTCGATTTTTCAGACAGATAACACCGGGGAGCTGTTTTTT. Translation gives CASSYSIFQTDNTGELFF.

To note about this clonotype: Sequence at one end of the junction differs from germline and may be a read error. The V gene is TRBV4-2, the J gene TRBJ2-1, with TRBD2 identical over 9 bases. Per germline, CDR1 LGHNA and CDR2 YNFKEQ. The CDR3 runs to 16 residues. CDR3 coding DNA: TGTGCCGGCAGGCAGGGACCGGGACTAGCAGCCATGGAGCAGTTCTTC. Its translation: CAGRQGPGLAAMEQFF.

Turning to this clonotype: The junction and the germline gene differ at one end; a read error may be behind it. The chain employs TRBV11-3 and TRBJ2-2; no clear D gene. The V gene's germline CDR1 is SGHNT and CDR2 YENEEA. This CDR3 region has 12 residues. The CDR3: CVSSIVTGELFF. The CDR3 DNA is TGTGTCAGCAGCATAGTGACCGGGGAGCTGTTTTTT.

This clonotype was detected only once. A read error may account for a junction end that differs from germline. This sequence joins TRBV28 and TRBJ2-3, with no clear D. Germline CDR1 and CDR2: MDHEN and SYDVKM. The CDR3 loop spans 15 amino acids. This CDR3 reads CASLGVVISTDTRYF. CDR3 nucleotide sequence: TGTGCCAGCCTCGGCGTGGTAATTAGCACAGATACGCGGTATTTT.

This clonotype was observed many times. The chain is built from TRBV12-3 or TRBV12-4 and TRBJ2-3; the D gene could be TRBD1 or TRBD2 (5 bases each). The V gene lost 5 bases and the J gene lost 4 bases, with 16 bases spanning the gap. The CDR3 runs to 15 residues. The CDR3 here is CASSLRVWGSDTQYF. DNA for the CDR3: TGTGCCAGCAGTCTGCGGGTTTGGGGGTCAGATACGCAGTATTTT.

The rearrangement joins TRBV28 to TRBJ2-7; 7 nucleotides match TRBD2. The CDR3 totals 12 residues. Germline CDR1 is MDHEN and CDR2 is SYDVKM. The CDR3 sequence: CSAGGVGYEQYF. The DNA of the CDR3 is TGTTCCGCTGGGGGGGTGGGATACGAGCAGTACTTC.

In regard to this clonotype: A read error is likely, as this CDR3 ends without the conserved phenylalanine or tryptophan. V and J are TRBV11-3 and TRBJ1-1; TRBD1 is a possible D gene (6 bases). CDR3 length equals 13 residues. From germline, CDR1 is SGHNT and CDR2 YENEEA. The CDR3 region is CAISRGGNTEAFL. The CDR3 nucleotides read TGTGCCATCAGCAGGGGTGGGAACACTGAAGCTTTCCTT.

The CDR3 loop reads CVSRPLRGGENTGELFF. For the CDR3, the DNA is TGTGTCAGTCGACCCCTAAGGGGCGGGGAAAACACCGGGGAGCTGTTTTTT. The V call is TRBV11-2, the J call TRBJ2-2; a weak D match, TRBD2 (6 bases). The CDR3 consists of 17 residues. Germline V gives CDR1 SGHAT, CDR2 FQNNGV.

On this clonotype: The junction and the germline gene differ at one end; a read error may be behind it. The chain links TRBV12-3 or TRBV12-4 to TRBJ2-3; maybe TRBD2 (6 bases). The CDR3 contains 18 residues. The CDR3 protein is CASSFFLAGGQEGDMQYF. DNA for the CDR3: TGTGCCAGCAGTTTCTTCCTCGCGGGCGGCCAGGAGGGCGATATGCAGTATTTT.

The rearrangement uses TRBV5-4 and TRBJ2-5; D perhaps matches TRBD2 (7 bases). CDR1 and CDR2 (germline): SGHNT, YYREEE (reference sequence). Trimming removed 3 bases from V and 5 bases from J, with 14 bases in between. This CDR3 region has 14 residues. CDR3 bases: TGTGCCAGCAGCTCTCAGGGGAGGGAGGAGACCCAGTACTTC. This sequence encodes CASSSQGREETQYF.

Of note for this clonotype: A much larger clone is a single base away; this may be a read error. The rearrangement links TRBV10-3 to TRBJ1-2, with 8 nucleotides matching TRBD1. This CDR3 is built from 18 residues. Germline values: CDR1 ENHRY, CDR2 SYGVKD. In DNA, the CDR3 is TGTGCCATCAATGAGTCAGGGGGCCGAGACTTCCTAAACTATGGCTACACCTTC. It yields the protein CAINESGGRDFLNYGYTF.

In regard to this clonotype: Just one base apart from a much larger clone, this may be a read error. This CDR3 reads CASSLRRLAGADTQYF. CDR3 bases: TGTGCCAGCAGCCTCAGGAGACTAGCGGGAGCAGATACGCAGTATTTT. This chain connects TRBV6-5 to TRBJ2-3; 12 bases map to TRBD2. The CDR3 length is 16 residues. The germline V gene has CDR1 MNHEY and CDR2 SVGAGI. The junction had 8 bases not matched to a gene; V was cut back by 6 bases and J by 4 bases.